Included here is one T cell receptor (beta chain) sequence, with context. In this sample, this clonotype turned up many times. No antigen is known for it. Per-nucleotide qualities are absent, and no much larger clonotype sits a single base away. The source of the sample is a study of molecular identifiers for immune sequencing clone quantification (dated by TCRdb to between 2017 and 2018). The study in broad terms: For a replicate experiment, the RNA from either approximately 20,000 or 100,000 naive CD8 T cells was divided into five aliquots, and four of those aliquots went on to sequencing. This methods study benchmarked molecular-identifier clustering-based TCR repertoire sequencing (MIDCIRS) and TCR RNA copy counting, using CD8 T cells to do so.

Beyond this particular receptor, the publication reports: Spiked-in Jurkat TCR RNA equivalent to a single cell was reported to be detectable even among approximately 900,000 naive CD8 T cells. Identical TCR molecules sharing a barcode could cause highly expanded clone sizes to be underestimated. Modeling gave about three recovered TCR RNA copies per cell versus 9.5 to 10 by digital PCR, implying around 30% capture efficiency. When barcode sub-clustering was left out, chimeric consensus sequences inflated TCR diversity, with chimeras reaching as high as 47%. In CMV-specific effector cells, over 98% of molecules were held by clones above 20 RNA copies, whereas under 1% of molecules were held by such clones in naive cells. Spiked-in Jurkat TCR RNA (roughly 10 copies' worth), which is not part of the donor repertoire, was contained in the naive libraries.

The germline V gene (reference sequence) sets CDR1 to MNHEY and CDR2 to SMNVEV. Measured from the cysteine to the phenylalanine, the CDR3 is 12 residues long. The only DNA kept is the CDR3, 36 bases in frame from the first base. The junction carries 7 bases between V and J, which are trimmed by 7 bases and 2 bases respectively. The library relied on PCR. The sequencing machine was a NextSeq 500. Bulk TCR libraries were made following a previously described method, with the TCR primers given in Table S5. Purification of total RNA was performed with the Qiagen AllPrep DNA/RNA kit. Before any analysis, reads coming from multiple sequencing runs of the same library were combined into one pool. The authors' pipeline ran thus. Reads were retained only if an exact TCR constant sequence was present, and the retained reads were trimmed to 150 nt and grouped according to their 12-nt molecular barcodes. Within each barcode group, reads were sub-clustered at a 15% Levenshtein threshold, and quality-weighted consensus sequences were built per RNA molecule. Non-functional sequences were excluded, and lower-count sequences lying one edit away from another sequence were also excluded. Based on a fit of two negative binomial distributions, barcode sub-clusters having less than 20% of the maximum read count were discarded. TCRdb trimmed public reads at Q25 via fastp, called clones via MiXCR and kept in-frame beta chains. CDR3 protein sequences are deduplicated, and each keeps its most common genes and DNA. TCRdb, rather than the study authors, made the V and J calls. The table for this sample lists over 85,000 distinct CDR3 sequences; approximately 25% of them were counted only once. The ten biggest clones cover approximately 0.78% of the sample.

Libraries of naive CD8 T cells were generated from around 20,000 to 990,000 sorted cells, with 10%, 30% or 50% of the purified RNA used. On a BD FACSAria II, naive CD8 T cells were FACS-sorted as CD8+CD4-CCR7+CD45RA+ and collected into RLT Plus buffer. Detection sensitivity was tested by spiking Jurkat RNA equal to about eleven TCR copies' worth into samples containing roughly 17,000-1,100,000 naive CD8 T cells. CD8 T cells were enriched using RosetteSep CD8+ T Cell Enrichment Cocktail and Ficoll-Paque, and the enriched cells then underwent ACK red cell lysis. The chain couples TRBV27 to TRBJ2-3; the D gene identity is not certain. This sequence originates from a human donor in good health. Some libraries in this study had Jurkat cell RNA spiked in. The sample consisted of naive CD8+ T cells from blood, with Jurkat cell RNA spiked in. What this sample's cell subset or site label stands for: FACS-sorted CD8+CD4-CCR7+CD45RA+ naive T cells. The CDR3 region has the sequence CASTSPTDTQYF. Here is the DNA: TGTGCCAGCACCTCCCCCACAGATACGCAGTATTTT.